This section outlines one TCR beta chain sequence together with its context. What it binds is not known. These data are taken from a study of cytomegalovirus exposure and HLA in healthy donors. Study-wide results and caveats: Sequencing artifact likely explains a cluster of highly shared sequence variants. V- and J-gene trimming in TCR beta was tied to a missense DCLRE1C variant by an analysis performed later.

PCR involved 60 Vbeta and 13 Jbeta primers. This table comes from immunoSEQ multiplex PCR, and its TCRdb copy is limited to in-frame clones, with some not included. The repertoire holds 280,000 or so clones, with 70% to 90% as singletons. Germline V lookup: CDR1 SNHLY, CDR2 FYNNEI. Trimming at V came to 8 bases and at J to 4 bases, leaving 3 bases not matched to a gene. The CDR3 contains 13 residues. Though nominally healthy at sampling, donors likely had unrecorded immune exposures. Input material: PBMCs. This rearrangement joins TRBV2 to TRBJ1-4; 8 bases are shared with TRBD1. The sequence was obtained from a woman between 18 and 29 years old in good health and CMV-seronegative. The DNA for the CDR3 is TGTGCCAGCTACAGGGGGAATAATGAAAAACTGTTTTTT. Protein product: CASYRGNNEKLFF.